A single sample is the source of the 18 T cell receptor beta chains below, sequenced in a study of cytomegalovirus exposure and HLA in healthy donors. TCRdb keeps only in-frame clones here, not all; method: immunoSEQ multiplex PCR. Among 100,000 to 150,000 clones, over 85% were seen once, and the ten largest hold 3% to 3.5%. The sequencing sample was made of PBMCs. The receptors stem from a man aged 30 to 45 in good health and CMV-seronegative.

The chain recombines TRBV21-1 with TRBJ2-4; the table names TRBD1, a call not compared with the DNA. TRBV21-1 is recorded as a pseudogene. The CDR3 consists of 16 residues. DNA for the CDR3: TGTGCCAGCAGCAAAGGAGGGGGAGTAGCCAAAAACATTCAGTACTTC. Translating it yields CASSKGGGVAKNIQYF.

This rearrangement joins TRBV4-1 to TRBJ2-5, with D tentatively TRBD2 (5 bases). The germline V gene encodes CDR1 MGHRA and CDR2 YSYEKL. This CDR3 comprises 14 residues. V lost 4 bases and J lost 4, with 13 bases in between. The CDR3 region has the DNA TGCGCCAGCAGCCCCCCCGGGGTCCCAGAGACCCAGTACTTC. It translates to CASSPPGVPETQYF.

The chain employs TRBV28 and TRBJ1-1; D not certain. The CDR3 is 12 residues long. Trimming removed 4 bases at V and 9 bases at J, with 12 bases between. Germline lookup yields CDR1 MDHEN and CDR2 SYDVKM. The CDR3 bases are TGTGCCAGCAGTTCCGAAACGCAGAAAGCTTTCTTT. Translation: CASSSETQKAFF.

This clone has a single count. V and J are TRBV2 and TRBJ2-1; TRBD2 agrees at 9 bases. J lost 14 bases, V lost 2 bases, and 16 bases had no gene match. The CDR3 loop spans 16 amino acids. The germline CDR1 and CDR2 sequences are SNHLY and FYNNEI. CDR3 sequence reads: CASSERSTSGDPREFF. Here the CDR3 DNA reads TGTGCCAGCAGTGAAAGGTCGACTAGCGGAGACCCAAGGGAGTTCTTC. Looking up the rest from reference TRBV2 and TRBJ2-1 gives the full variable domain: EPEVTQTPSHQVTQMGQEVILRCVPISNHLYFYWYRQILGQKVEFLVSFYNNEISEKSEIFDDQFSVERPDGSNFTLKIRSTKLEDSAMYFCASSERSTSGDPREFFGPGTRLTVL.

The V gene is TRBV6-5, the J gene TRBJ1-6, with D possibly being TRBD1 (6 bases). The V and J ends lost 9 bases and 6 bases respectively, with 12 bases between them. Germline V gives CDR1 MNHEY, CDR2 SVGAGI. The CDR3 loop spans 13 amino acids. The CDR3 DNA sequence: TGTGCCAGTCGGAACAGGGCTAATTCACCCCTCCACTTT. It encodes CASRNRANSPLHF.

With respect to this clone: Its ends do not fully match the called genes, so a read error is possible. This sequence joins TRBV7-7 and TRBJ2-7; D perhaps matches TRBD1 (5 bases). Germline V gene sequence: CDR1 SSHAT, CDR2 FNYEAQ (reference sequence). The CDR3 totals 13 residues. CDR3 region: CASSFSGSLEQYF. CDR3 in DNA: TGTGCTAGCAGCTTTTCAGGGTCCCTCGAGCAGTACTTC.

The chain employs TRBV7-3 and TRBJ1-6; D is uncertain. Germline V gene sequence: CDR1 SGHTA, CDR2 FQGTGA. Between the trimmed V and J ends, which lost 4 bases and 4 bases, there was a span of 5 bases. The CDR3 consists of 13 residues. In DNA, the CDR3 is TGTGCCAGCAGCTCGTCTTATAATTCACCCCTCCACTTT. It specifies CASSSSYNSPLHF.

The genes are TRBV6-5 and TRBJ1-1; 10 positions agree with TRBD1. The junction had 5 bases not matched to a gene; V was cut back by 5 bases and J by 5 bases. CDR1 is MNHEY and CDR2 is SVGAGI in the germline V gene. CDR3 length: 14 residues. The CDR3 DNA follows: TGTGCCAGCAGTCGACAGGGGGCAAAAACTGAAGCTTTCTTT. It translates to CASSRQGAKTEAFF.

The V gene is TRBV27, the J gene TRBJ1-1, with TRBD1 matching 7 bases. The V segment lost 1 base and the J segment 1 base; nucleotides outside the gene matches: 3. Germline CDR1 MNHEY, CDR2 SMNVEV (reference sequence). The CDR3 totals 15 residues. CDR3 protein: CASSLLGTENTEAFF. The CDR3 nucleotides are TGTGCCAGCAGTTTATTGGGGACAGAGAACACTGAAGCTTTCTTT.

The chain is built from TRBV4-1 and TRBJ2-7; 10 positions agree with TRBD1. V dropped 1 base and J dropped 5; count of bases not matched to a gene: 11. From germline, CDR1 is MGHRA and CDR2 YSYEKL. The CDR3 sequence is 17 residues long. CDR3 DNA sequence: TGCGCCAGCAGCCAAGCGCCCCCGGGACAGGGGATCAACGAGCAGTACTTC. It yields the protein CASSQAPPGQGINEQYF.

The chain carries TRBV4-3 and TRBJ2-5; D is possibly TRBD2 (5 bases). The germline V gene has CDR1 LGHNA and CDR2 YSLEER. This CDR3 contains 16 residues. V lost 3 bases to trimming and J lost 5 bases, with 19 bases between them. The CDR3 reads CASSQDPTGGTETQYF. The CDR3 nucleotides are TGCGCCAGCAGCCAGGACCCGACCGGAGGTACGGAGACCCAGTACTTC.

The V and J genes are TRBV7-2 and TRBJ2-7, with TRBD1 matching over 9 bases. This CDR3 has 15 amino acids. V shed 5 bases, J shed 2 bases, and the junction held 7 bases outside the gene matches. Germline assignment: CDR1 SGHTA and CDR2 FQGNSA. CDR3 region: CASSEPWTGAYEQYF. The CDR3 DNA follows: TGTGCCAGCAGCGAGCCCTGGACAGGGGCCTACGAGCAGTACTTC.

The V call is TRBV9, the J call TRBJ2-2, with TRBD1 identical over 8 bases. Trimming at V came to 4 bases and at J to 4 bases, leaving 9 bases not matched to a gene. The CDR3 consists of 16 residues. CDR1 is SGDLS, CDR2 YYNGEE, per germline. CDR3 residues: CASSPRGTGFTGELFF. Written as DNA, the CDR3 is TGTGCCAGCAGCCCCCGCGGGACAGGCTTCACCGGGGAGCTGTTTTTT.

The rearrangement links TRBV4-2 to TRBJ2-2, with D possibly matching TRBD2 (6 bases). Trimming took 0 bases from V and 5 from J, leaving 7 bases between them. This CDR3 is built from 14 residues. Germline loops: CDR1 LGHNA, CDR2 YNFKEQ. CDR3 loop: CASSQDGGTGELFF. The DNA for the CDR3 is TGTGCCAGCAGCCAAGATGGGGGGACCGGGGAGCTGTTTTTT.

The chain has TRBV2 and TRBJ2-1; no reliable D call. The CDR3 contains 15 residues. CDR1 is SNHLY and CDR2 is FYNNEI in the germline V gene. V was shortened by 6 bases and J by 5 bases, with 17 bases between the two germline ends. Here the CDR3 reads CASRRSAAVNNEQFF. The CDR3 nucleotides read TGTGCCAGCAGGCGGTCGGCGGCAGTTAACAATGAGCAGTTCTTC.

V and J are TRBV25-1 and TRBJ2-7, with 11 bases lining up with TRBD1. Germline values: CDR1 MGHDK, CDR2 SYGVNS. V lost 6 bases to trimming and J lost 4 bases; unmatched junction nucleotides: 5. CDR3 length: 14 amino acids. CDR3 coding DNA: TGTGCCAGCAGCACGGGACAGGGGGGGTACGAGCAGTACTTC. Translated: CASSTGQGGYEQYF.

The V gene is TRBV6-1, the J gene TRBJ2-5, with TRBD2 matching 12 bases. The CDR3 is made up of 14 amino acids. J gave up 4 bases and V 6 bases, and 3 bases lay outside the gene matches. Germline-derived CDR1 and CDR2 are MNHNS and SASEGT. Here the CDR3 DNA reads TGTGCCAGCAGCCTAGCGGGGGGGACAGAGACCCAGTACTTC. It yields the protein CASSLAGGTETQYF.

This rearrangement joins TRBV6-5 to TRBJ2-3; D is ambiguous. V gave up 4 bases and J gave up 4 bases, with 9 bases separating them. The germline V gene encodes CDR1 MNHEY and CDR2 SVGAGI. This CDR3 contains 13 residues. The CDR3 region has the DNA TGTGCCAGCAGTTCCCAATTAGCAGATACGCAGTATTTT. Protein: CASSSQLADTQYF.